This entry is about one T cell receptor beta chain. V lost 7 bases, J lost 5 bases, and 16 bases stayed unmatched. Germline V gene sequence: CDR1 SQVTM, CDR2 ANQGSEA. The CDR3 runs to 15 residues. The sample is drawn from a study of radiotherapy plus CTLA-4 blockade in lung cancer. Clones were read by immunoSEQ multiplex PCR, and TCRdb kept only the in-frame ones, dropping some. Of about 64,000 clones in the sample, around 74% were seen once. This receptor was taken from a human donor with non-small cell lung cancer whose response to radiotherapy plus ipilimumab could not be evaluated. This sample comprised peripheral blood, obtained from a patient treated with radiotherapy plus ipilimumab. The gene calls are TRBV29-1 and TRBJ2-7; 8 bases align to TRBD1. The CDR3 loop reads CSDPLRTGSLHEQYF. The CDR3 bases are TGCAGCGACCCCCTCAGGACAGGGTCTTTGCACGAGCAGTACTTC.